The clone carrying this TCR beta chain was detected once. This entry comes from a study of blood T cell repertoires in COVID-19. Study as a whole: Acute and convalescent COVID-19 samples came from the United States, Italy and Spain.

Germline V gives CDR1 SQVTM, CDR2 ANQGSEA. V was clipped by 5 bases and J by 1 base; unmatched bases: 3. The CDR3 covers 14 residues. Libraries were prepared by immunoSEQ multiplex PCR; TCRdb keeps only in-frame clonotypes and omits some of them. The data contain under 250,000 clones, over 70% of them singletons. V and J are TRBV29-1 and TRBJ2-3; 10 nucleotides agree with TRBD2. This clonotype was obtained from a man aged 35 to 55 with active or convalescent COVID-19. The sequenced sample was peripheral blood. The CDR3 is CSVSLAGGTDTQYF. The CDR3 nucleotides are TGCAGCGTTAGTCTAGCGGGGGGCACAGATACGCAGTATTTT.